One T cell receptor beta chain is described in this entry. Its antigen target is currently unknown. This sample was included in a study of cytomegalovirus exposure and HLA in healthy donors (dated by TCRdb to 2016 to 2017). In terms of the full investigation: In an earlier analysis of some 610 of the donors, 250 to 300 Gb of sequence data and 117 million unique TCR beta sequences from roughly 200 million T cells were reported. An early release that covered about 600 HLA-typed donors contained around 330 gigabases of sequencing data and around 85 million unique TCR sequences. Besides the first cohort of more than 650 subjects, a separate validation cohort made up of roughly 120 different subjects was used. To predict cytomegalovirus infection status, the study combined high-throughput TCR immunosequencing, statistical association of individual TCRs with disease status, and machine learning. HLA typing included class I and class II loci at four-digit resolution. Donor age, sex, ethnicity and CMV serostatus were compiled alongside the repertoire data. Using immunosequencing, the study profiled T cell repertoires from 666 subjects and related those repertoires to cytomegalovirus serostatus. Rather than drawing on any new phenotypic data, the later analysis identified candidate immune exposures from TCR beta sequences and the way those sequences occurred across donors. An earlier analysis of roughly 600 of the donors used high-throughput TCR beta sequencing to judge whether each TCR beta V gene segment behaved as functional or pseudogenic. To study patterns of TCR occurrence, a later analysis re-analyzed previously published TCR beta repertoires from 666 donors and added high-resolution HLA genotyping. Every discovery cohort repertoire had been produced on one sequencing platform. Among almost 400 genotyped donors of the cohort, an average of around 240,000 unique TCR beta nucleotide sequences were sequenced per donor, around 18% of them non-productive. Of the approximately 400 genotyped donors, roughly 80% fell in the genetic ancestry cluster associated with self-reported Caucasian donors. Typing coverage differed by locus: A, B, C, DRB1 and DQB1 were typed in about 620-640 donors, DQA1 in about 500, DPA1 in some 610, and DPB1 in 400 to 490. Genome-wide SNP genotypes for about three fifths of the 666 donors were used in a later genetic analysis, which treated that subset as a discovery cohort. The study was designed to test whether signatures of past pathogen exposure could be identified by cataloging public T cell receptors. Several DR-DQ haplotypes were handled as single units for association and clustering because linkage in the cohort was strong.

The germline V gene (reference sequence) sets CDR1 to GTSNPN and CDR2 to SVGIG. The CDR3 runs 11 amino acids, cysteine and phenylalanine included. Only CDR3 DNA remains: 33 bases, in frame from the first base. V gives up 4 bases and J gives up 5 bases, and the segment between their germline ends measures 9 bases. In total, about 650 healthy bone marrow donors made up the cohort. All cohort members were sampled while nominally healthy, although unrecorded immune exposures were likely present. The donor was CMV seronegative and was included in the group of several hundred seronegative cohort members. Each donor provided a peripheral blood sample, and peripheral blood mononuclear cells were used for TCR beta sequencing. The Qiagen DNeasy Blood Extraction Kit was used to extract genomic DNA from the blood cell samples. Summary of the overall study and its limitations: In a later analysis, several top co-occurrence clusters were reported to appear linked to parvovirus B19, influenza, CMV and Epstein-Barr virus. Most TCR sequences were seen in very few donors, while some public TCRs were found in many individuals. Strong co-occurrence of HLA alleles, especially DR and DQ, made assigning TCR associations to individual alleles difficult. An association between a missense DCLRE1C variant and V-gene and J-gene trimming of TCR beta chains was found in a later genetic analysis and replicated in an independent cohort. A later analysis found that most CMV-associated TCR beta chains appeared HLA-restricted, with HLA associations seemingly driven largely by CMV exposure. Some IMGT-functional V segments, including TRBV6-2 and TRBV6-3, could not be told apart with the 87-base-pair reads, so those segments were excluded. CMV serostatus was the only immune exposure information available for the cohort. A later analysis found that HLA-associated TCR beta chains were more clonally expanded and had lower generation probabilities than equally common non-associated chains. Because counts were too low, seventeen rarely observed V segments, including chromosome 9 orphons, were excluded from the earlier analysis of some 540 of the donors. Roughly uniform sequencing depth across donors was assumed in presence/absence analyses, although this assumption may not hold. A further reported finding was that TCR beta sequences accurately predicted the HLA-A and HLA-B alleles for most subjects in the first cohort. In a later analysis, TCR association rates were found to vary across HLA loci, with the most associated TCRs seen for DRB1 alleles and the fewest for HLA-C alleles. According to a later genetic analysis, donors in an Asian-associated ancestry cluster had fewer N-insertions in productive TCRs than the approximately 610-donor mean. Broadly in line with IMGT annotations, most TCR beta V segments showed up in productive rearrangements about 87% or about 30% of the time in an earlier analysis of several hundred of the donors. In this cohort, only TCR beta chains were sequenced, and detectable features were limited by the absence of alpha or paired-chain data. Because HLA typing was unavailable for some donors at each locus, only the typed subset was used in association tests. Three of the identified cytomegalovirus-associated TCR beta chains were confirmed in vitro to be specific for cytomegalovirus antigens. A cluster of highly shared sequence variants was judged likely to represent a technical artifact of the sequencing pipeline. In both the original and validation cohorts, the classifier was reported to diagnose cytomegalovirus status with high specificity and sensitivity. The authors suggested that the approach could potentially be extended to other disease states and immunological phenotypes. Specific HLA alleles were associated with more than 15,000 TCR beta sequences at a false discovery rate of 0.05 in a later analysis. Linkage disequilibrium might explain the correlated functional status among segregating V segments, but an unknown experimental factor could not be ruled out. The study listed 164 TCR beta chains as associated with cytomegalovirus.

The receptor library was made with the immunoSEQ multiplex PCR assay. For the multiplex PCR, a mixture combining 60 forward primers for TCR Vbeta segments and 13 reverse primers for TCR Jbeta segments was used. The CDR3 region of rearranged TCR beta genes was amplified from genomic DNA by a multiplex PCR assay. On the Illumina HiSeq System, the amplified TCR beta libraries were sequenced as 87-base-pair reads. From the authors' description of their analysis: A later analysis counted tens of millions of unique TCR beta chains across the 650 to 700 repertoires, and around 9.9 million of these chains were shared by at least two donors. Raw reads were error-corrected and collapsed into unique sequences with a nearest-neighbor algorithm that merged closely related sequences to remove PCR and sequencing errors. Alignment of CDR3 sequences to IMGT reference sequences was used to assign V, D and J gene segments. Each retained sequence needed at least a six-nucleotide match to both a V gene segment and a J gene segment. Rearrangements were classified as productive when the CDR3 lacked stop codons and remained in frame with V and J, and all other rearrangements were classified as non-productive. Following IMGT convention, CDR3 was defined as the stretch from the second conserved V-encoded cysteine up to the conserved J-encoded phenylalanine. Sequences without an unambiguous match to a single V gene segment were excluded from the earlier analysis of over 500 of the donors. An earlier analysis of roughly 590 of the donors called V segments functional above 56.7% productive rearrangements and segregating when the between-donor standard deviation exceeded 5%. To diagnose cytomegalovirus status from the catalog of TCR beta chain sequences, a statistical classification framework was built. In a later analysis, TCR nucleotide sequences were compared against IMGT/GENE-DB human TR gene sequences so that V and J genes could be assigned. A later analysis assigned CDR3 sequences and most-parsimonious VDJ recombination scenarios with the TCRdist pipeline. In a later analysis, each TCR beta chain was defined by its CDR3 amino acid sequence together with its V-gene family, and reads lacking a unique V-gene family were excluded. A later analysis removed 450 to 600 highly shared, low-generation-probability nucleotide sequences to deal with suspected cross-contamination and a sequencing artifact. For each public chain, a later analysis derived a clonal expansion index from normalized ranks of inferred template counts within each repertoire. A later analysis computed generation probabilities with a VDJ recombination model fitted to out-of-frame rearrangements, and checked the results against IGoR. In a later analysis, hypergeometric tests were used to score TCR-TCR, TCR-HLA and TCR-CMV co-occurrence, with a repertoire-size bias correction applied to TCR pairs. To estimate false discovery rates, a later analysis permuted the HLA or CMV assignments 20 times. In a later analysis, co-occurring TCRs were grouped with DBSCAN, and TCRdist sequence similarity was added when clustering was performed within HLA-allele-positive subsets. Repertoires with fewer than 30,000 or more than 120,000 public chains, plus five repertoires with anomalous nucleotide sharing, were excluded from co-occurrence clustering. TCRdb stores this immuneACCESS table with in-frame sequences only. Part of the clones is absent; in the studies checked, under half of the shortfall reflects unresolved V genes, and no reason is known for the rest. V and J calls and clone size are as listed in that table; D and trimming were resolved from the DNA. In this sample's table one finds tens of thousands of clones. The ten most abundant clones make up around 1.6% of the sample.

Specimen: PBMCs. The V and J segments used are TRBV30 and TRBJ2-7; TRBD1 is possibly the D segment (6 matching bases). The receptor was derived from a woman aged 25 to 39 in good health and CMV-seronegative. The CDR3 has the sequence CAWKGDHEQYF. The base sequence is TGTGCCTGGAAGGGGGACCACGAGCAGTACTTC.